Reported below is one TCR beta chain. Its specificity is not known. The data stem from a study of T cells in Graves' hyperthyroidism and ophthalmopathy. Study-wide findings and caveats: Before onset, by a median of approximately 5.9 months, the model predicted ophthalmopathy.

Amplification of TCR beta CDR3 regions was performed using RNA transcripts as template. Initially, a first-round RT-PCR of the TCR CDR3 employed the HTBI primer set. From the multiplex PCR reads, TCRdb called clonotypes with MiXCR, one entry per CDR3 protein. Of under 300,000 distinct CDR3 sequences in the sample, around 22% were seen once. The CDR3 is 15 residues long. Germline V gene sequence: CDR1 LNHDA, CDR2 SQIVND (reference sequence). Trimming cost V 2 bases and J 1 base, with 11 bases left between them. The rearrangement uses TRBV19 and TRBJ1-1; D not certain. The sequencing input was blood. The clonotype comes from a man younger than 40 with Graves' ophthalmopathy. CDR3 in amino acids: CASSIFPTANTEAFF. The CDR3 DNA sequence: TGTGCCAGTAGTATATTCCCGACGGCGAACACTGAAGCTTTCTTT.